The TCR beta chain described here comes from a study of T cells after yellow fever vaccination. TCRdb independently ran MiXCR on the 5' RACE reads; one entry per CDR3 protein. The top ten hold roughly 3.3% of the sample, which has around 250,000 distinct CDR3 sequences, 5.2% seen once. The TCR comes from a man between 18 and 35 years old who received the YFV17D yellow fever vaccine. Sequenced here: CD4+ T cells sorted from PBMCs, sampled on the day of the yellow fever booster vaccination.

CDR3 sequence (DNA): TGTGCCAGCAGTTTGTTGACAGGTAGCAATGAGCAGTTCTTC. This translates into CASSLLTGSNEQFF. The gene calls are TRBV6-6 and TRBJ2-1; TRBD1 might be the D (6 bases). Per the germline V gene, CDR1 is MNHNY and CDR2 is SVGAGI (reference sequence). The CDR3 is made up of 14 amino acids. V was clipped by 4 bases and J by 6 bases, with 13 bases between them.